This T cell receptor beta chain stems from a study of blood T cell repertoires in COVID-19. About the research overall: Sites in the United States, Italy and Spain provided acute and convalescent COVID-19 samples. The cDNA or gDNA used as material had been derived from T cells, B-cell-depleted T cells, or PBMCs.

This clone has more than one count but fewer than ten. Original methodology: Estimation of nucleated cell counts was performed using reference gene primer amplification. Sequencing used immunoSEQ multiplex PCR; TCRdb keeps in-frame clones, though not all of them. The V and J calls and clone size are taken from that table; D and trimming were inferred from the DNA. The table shows over 150,000 clones, with around four fifths occurring only once. Germline V gene lookup returns CDR1 SEHNR and CDR2 FQNEAQ (reference sequence). The CDR3 is 14 residues long. Trimming took 5 bases from V and 3 from J; bases not matched to a gene: 4.

This clonotype was sampled from a human donor with acute or convalescent COVID-19. The donor label of this sample is uncertain. Sequences were obtained from peripheral blood. The chain carries TRBV7-9 and TRBJ2-7, with TRBD1 matching 10 bases. The CDR3 reads CASSPGQGYYEQYF. Written as DNA, the CDR3 is TGTGCCAGCAGCCCGGGACAGGGGTACTACGAGCAGTACTTC.